The T cell receptor (beta chain) described here comes from a study of T cell responses to AZD1222 COVID-19 vaccine. Points from the study as a whole: Sampled repertoires all dated from after the peak T cell response. Recipients of AZD1222 seropositive at baseline numbered only 6 or 7. Spike regions recognized by vaccine-associated CD4 TCRs spanned the protein, led by 160-218 and 743-854.

Comments on this clone: The antigen is not known.

Timing groups of about 4 and about 12 weeks for second doses were pooled. The V gene lost 3 bases and the J gene lost 7 bases, with 16 bases spanning the gap. Germline assignment: CDR1 LNHDA and CDR2 SQIVND (reference sequence). This CDR3 is built from 15 residues. Repertoires were generated with immunoSEQ multiplex PCR, while TCRdb's copy carries only in-frame clones and drops some. The table shows 56,000 or so clones, with 70% to 80% occurring only once. Specimen: peripheral blood, collected 28 days after the second AZD1222 dose. The V call is TRBV19, the J call TRBJ2-1, with D perhaps TRBD1 or TRBD2 (6 bases each). The TCR sequence derives from an adult who received the AZD1222 COVID-19 vaccine. Here the CDR3 reads CASSIMPGGGNEQFF. DNA of the CDR3: TGTGCCAGTAGTATTATGCCTGGAGGGGGGAATGAGCAGTTCTTC. Full variable domain (missing parts from reference TRBV19 and TRBJ2-1): DGGITQSPKYLFRKEGQNVTLSCEQNLNHDAMYWYRQDPGQGLRLIYYSQIVNDFQKGDIAEGYSVSREKKESFPLTVTSAQKNPTAFYLCASSIMPGGGNEQFFGPGTRLTVL.